This TCR beta chain was observed in a study of cytotoxic CD8 clonotypes in ibrutinib-treated CLL. In the study overall: Response sampling came at median 12 months of treatment, ranging about 6 to 40 months. Study-level findings and limits: Upon ibrutinib response clonality rose, and upon progression it fell back toward baseline.

As to this clone: Its specificity is unknown.

Germline V gene data show CDR1 as SNHLY and CDR2 as FYNNEI. CDR3 size: 14 residues. V trimming: 6 bases; J trimming: 4 bases; junction bases outside the gene matches: 4. The protocol was immunoSEQ multiplex PCR, while the TCRdb copy is restricted to in-frame clones and leaves out a portion. The sample consists of approximately 48,000 clones, roughly 50% of them appearing once. For TCR beta libraries, about 2 micrograms of genomic DNA were obtained from cryopreserved PBMCs. The receptor comes from a human donor with chronic lymphocytic leukemia. The chain recombines TRBV2 with TRBJ1-5, with 9 bases matching TRBD1. Sequenced here: PBMCs, sampled after 12 months of ibrutinib treatment. Written as DNA, the CDR3 is TGTGCCAGCAGCGAACAGGGGGCAAATCAGCCCCAGCATTTT. This sequence encodes CASSEQGANQPQHF.